Each of the 20 T cell receptor beta chains below was sequenced from the same sample in a study of response to subunit inactivated influenza vaccine. MiXCR was run by TCRdb on the RT-PCR reads, yielding one entry per CDR3 protein. The sample holds 860,000 or so distinct CDR3 sequences, approximately 21% seen once. Source: PBMCs from blood, taken about 5 days after vaccination. The receptors originated from a man over 45 who received an inactivated influenza vaccine.

As to this clonotype: A clone one base away is much larger, so this may be a read error. The gene calls are TRBV6-1 and TRBJ2-3, with TRBD2 matching 9 bases. This CDR3 region has 14 residues. Germline V CDR1 and CDR2: MNHNS, SASEGT. CDR3 nucleotides: TGTACCAGCAGTGTAGCGGGAGGCACAGATACGCAGTATTTT. Amino acids: CTSSVAGGTDTQYF.

The chain joins TRBV4-2 to TRBJ2-1, with 13 positions matching TRBD2. CDR1 and CDR2 from the germline V gene are LGHNA and YNFKEQ. The CDR3 sequence is 18 residues long. The V segment lost 1 base and the J segment 6 bases; nucleotides outside the gene matches: 9. The CDR3 loop reads CASSQVGTGLAGFNEQFF. For the CDR3, the DNA is TGTGCCAGCAGCCAAGTTGGGACGGGACTAGCGGGATTCAATGAGCAGTTCTTC.

This chain connects TRBV4-3 to TRBJ2-7; the match to TRBD1 covers 7 bases. This CDR3 is 14 amino acids long. Germline lookup yields CDR1 LGHNA and CDR2 YSLEER. V lost 4 bases and J lost 3; bases outside the gene matches: 6. Here the CDR3 reads CASSPNTGDYEQYF. The DNA for the CDR3 is TGCGCCAGCAGCCCAAACACAGGGGACTACGAGCAGTACTTC.

This clonotype appeared a few times. This chain connects TRBV20-1 to TRBJ2-3; possible D gene TRBD2, 6 bases. This CDR3 is 18 amino acids long. Germline values: CDR1 DFQATT, CDR2 SNEGSKA (reference sequence). The germline V and J ends were trimmed by 5 bases and 2 bases, with 26 bases remaining between them. CDR3 residues: CSALSPRAREPVTDTQYF. The CDR3, as DNA: TGCAGTGCTCTAAGTCCCAGGGCACGGGAGCCGGTCACAGATACGCAGTATTTT.

The V gene is TRBV7-2, the J gene TRBJ2-2; D unclear. Per germline, CDR1 SGHTA and CDR2 FQGNSA. This CDR3 comprises 15 residues. V was pared by 6 bases and J by 3 bases, with 14 bases between. CDR3 in amino acids: CASSPTRDHTGELFF. CDR3 sequence (DNA): TGTGCCAGCAGTCCAACCCGAGACCACACCGGGGAGCTGTTTTTT.

This clonotype was counted a few times. V is TRBV25-1 and J is TRBJ1-1; 8 bases match TRBD1. Per the germline V gene, CDR1 is MGHDK and CDR2 is SYGVNS. V gave up 1 base and J gave up 7 bases; unmatched junction bases: 5. The CDR3 contains 14 residues. The CDR3 loop reads CASSEFDRGGEAFF. CDR3 nucleotides: TGTGCCAGCAGTGAATTCGACAGGGGTGGTGAAGCTTTCTTT.

The chain couples TRBV11-2 to TRBJ2-3, with 11 bases identical to TRBD2. V shed 7 bases and J 3 bases; nucleotides not matched to a gene: 6. Germline CDR1 reads SGHAT; CDR2 reads FQNNGV. This CDR3 has 15 amino acids. In DNA form, the CDR3 reads TGTGCCAGCATCATTAGCGGGGGGGCAACAGATACGCAGTATTTT. Its protein is CASIISGGATDTQYF.

The chain employs TRBV12-3 or TRBV12-4 and TRBJ2-1; weak D call: TRBD2 (6 bases). The CDR3 consists of 17 residues. V was pared by 4 bases and J by 3 bases, with 19 bases between. CDR3 coding DNA: TGTGCCAGCAGTTCTTCCCCGGGACTCCGGGTCTACAATGAGCAGTTCTTC. It translates to CASSSSPGLRVYNEQFF.

This clonotype was found a few times. The J gene is TRBJ2-6, the V gene TRBV5-6; D is unresolved. The germline V gene encodes CDR1 SGHDT and CDR2 YYEEEE. The CDR3 is 15 amino acids. Trimming removed 2 bases from V and 0 bases from J, with 6 bases in between. CDR3 residues: CASSFPISGANVLTF. DNA for the CDR3: TGTGCCAGCAGCTTTCCGATCTCTGGGGCCAACGTCCTGACTTTC.

This chain's CDR3 is CASSPLGLRGYTF. The CDR3 DNA follows: TGTGCCAGCAGCCCACTCGGGCTTCGAGGCTACACCTTC. V gene TRBV7-2 combines with J gene TRBJ1-2; D is undetermined. The germline V gene encodes CDR1 SGHTA and CDR2 FQGNSA. V lost 5 bases and J lost 8, with 15 bases in between. There are 13 residues in the CDR3.

This clonotype turned up a few times. The chain joins TRBV7-2 to TRBJ2-1, with TRBD1 matching 8 bases. Germline CDR1 is SGHTA and CDR2 is FQGNSA. This CDR3 spans 13 amino acids. V lost 1 base, J lost 13 bases, and 6 bases stayed unmatched. The CDR3 region is CASSLVRTGGQFF. CDR3 DNA: TGTGCCAGCAGCTTAGTTAGAACAGGGGGACAGTTCTTC.

This clonotype was observed a few times. The chain employs TRBV7-9 and TRBJ2-7; perhaps TRBD1 as D (6 bases). The CDR3 loop spans 16 amino acids. The V and J ends lost 1 base and 4 bases respectively, with 17 bases between them. Germline assignment: CDR1 SEHNR and CDR2 FQNEAQ (reference sequence). This CDR3 reads CASSLGHRRGLYEQYF. DNA of the CDR3: TGTGCCAGCAGCTTAGGGCATCGCAGGGGCCTTTACGAGCAGTACTTC. Looking up the rest from reference TRBV7-9 and TRBJ2-7 gives the full variable domain: DTGVSQNPRHKITKRGQNVTFRCDPISEHNRLYWYRQTLGQGPEFLTYFQNEAQLEKSRLLSDRFSAERPKGSFSTLEIQRTEQGDSAMYLCASSLGHRRGLYEQYFGPGTRLTVT.

The chain recombines TRBV6-1 with TRBJ2-3; 10 bases line up with TRBD1. The germline V gene has CDR1 MNHNS and CDR2 SASEGT. V shed 5 bases and J 6 bases; nucleotides not matched to a gene: 8. This CDR3 region has 15 residues. The CDR3 DNA reads TGTGCCAGCAGTAAACGACAGGGGGCTGGTGATACGCAGTATTTT. Translating gives CASSKRQGAGDTQYF.

This clonotype has more than one count but fewer than ten. V is TRBV6-2 or TRBV6-3 and J is TRBJ1-1, with 8 bases aligning to TRBD1. There are 14 residues in the CDR3. Germline assignment: CDR1 MNHEY and CDR2 SVGEGT. Trimming removed 6 bases from V and 6 bases from J; junction bases left unmatched: 9. The CDR3 DNA sequence: TGTGCCAGCAGACATCGGGGCAGGGGGCCTGAAGCTTTCTTT. This sequence encodes CASRHRGRGPEAFF.

In its sample, this clonotype was seen many times. V gene TRBV20-1 combines with J gene TRBJ2-5; D is perhaps TRBD2 (6 bases). Trimming removed 3 bases from V and 5 bases from J, with 10 bases in between. CDR1 and CDR2 from the germline V gene are DFQATT and SNEGSKA (reference sequence). The CDR3 is 12 residues long. The CDR3 reads CSASVEGETQYF. The CDR3 nucleotides read TGCAGTGCTAGTGTGGAGGGCGAGACCCAGTACTTC.

The genes are TRBV4-1 and TRBJ1-1; D unresolved. The germline V and J ends were trimmed by 1 base and 6 bases, with 12 bases remaining between them. Germline V gene sequence: CDR1 MGHRA, CDR2 YSYEKL. This CDR3 has 14 residues. CDR3 amino acids: CASSQVTVVSEAFF. DNA of the CDR3: TGCGCCAGCAGCCAAGTAACCGTAGTTTCTGAAGCTTTCTTT.

This clonotype has more than one count but fewer than ten. The chain links TRBV6-5 to TRBJ1-4; the D gene is possibly TRBD1 (6 bases). Trimming shortened V by 0 bases and J by 8 bases, and 13 bases separated the two germline ends. CDR1 is MNHEY, CDR2 SVGAGI, per germline. CDR3 length: 15 residues. CDR3 DNA sequence: TGTGCCAGCAGTTACTCACAGGGTCCTGGCGAAAAACTGTTTTTT. It encodes CASSYSQGPGEKLFF.

V gene TRBV30 combines with J gene TRBJ2-7; D unclear. The CDR3 consists of 16 residues. Per the germline V gene, CDR1 is GTSNPN and CDR2 is SVGIG (reference sequence). V was trimmed by 2 bases and J by 3 bases, leaving 20 bases between them. The CDR3 region has the DNA TGTGCCTGGAGTCCATTCCCGATTCCCGAGGACTACGAGCAGTACTTC. Protein product: CAWSPFPIPEDYEQYF.

This clonotype has more than one count but fewer than ten. V and J are TRBV2 and TRBJ2-1; D is perhaps TRBD1 (5 bases). The V end was cut by 3 bases, the J end by 4 bases, with 7 bases between. The CDR3 is made up of 13 amino acids. Germline CDR1 reads SNHLY; CDR2 reads FYNNEI. The CDR3 sequence: CASSDPGYNEQFF. The CDR3 coding sequence is TGTGCCAGCAGTGACCCAGGGTACAATGAGCAGTTCTTC.

V and J are TRBV5-1 and TRBJ1-1, with 9 bases that match TRBD1. Germline V lookup: CDR1 SGHRS, CDR2 YFSETQ. This CDR3 spans 13 amino acids. The V gene end was trimmed by 6 bases and the J gene end by 11 bases; junction bases not matched to a gene: 11. In nucleotides, the CDR3 is TGCGCCAGCACCCTTGCGGGACAGGGTGTGGCTTTCTTT. Translated: CASTLAGQGVAFF.